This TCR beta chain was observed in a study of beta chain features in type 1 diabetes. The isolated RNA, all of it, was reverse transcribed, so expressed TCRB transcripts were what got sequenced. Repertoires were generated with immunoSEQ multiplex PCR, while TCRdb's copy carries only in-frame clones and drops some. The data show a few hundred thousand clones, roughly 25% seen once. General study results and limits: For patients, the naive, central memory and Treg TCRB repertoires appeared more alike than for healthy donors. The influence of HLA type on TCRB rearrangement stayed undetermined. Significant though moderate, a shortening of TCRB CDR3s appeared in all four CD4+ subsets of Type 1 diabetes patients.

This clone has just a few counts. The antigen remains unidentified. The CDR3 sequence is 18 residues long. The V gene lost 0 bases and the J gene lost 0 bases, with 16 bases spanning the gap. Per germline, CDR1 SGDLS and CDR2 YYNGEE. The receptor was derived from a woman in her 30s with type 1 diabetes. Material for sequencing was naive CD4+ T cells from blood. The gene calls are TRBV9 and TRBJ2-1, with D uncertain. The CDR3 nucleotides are TGTGCCAGCAGCGTAGGAAATCAGCGCGAAAGCTCCTACAATGAGCAGTTCTTC. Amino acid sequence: CASSVGNQRESSYNEQFF.